This TCR beta chain was found in a study of cytomegalovirus exposure and HLA in healthy donors. Overall study context: Previous work identified around 120 million unique TCR beta sequences from some 170 million T cells. Among over 350 genotyped donors, roughly 81% fell in the Caucasian-associated ancestry cluster. The study, taken as a whole, reports: Indistinguishable V segments, including TRBV6-2 and TRBV6-3, were excluded.

This PCR relied on a set of 60 Vbeta primers and 13 Jbeta primers. Data came from immunoSEQ multiplex PCR; TCRdb stores just in-frame clones and leaves some out. The sample lists about 150,000 clones, approximately 83% occurring once. Germline V lookup: CDR1 MNHEY, CDR2 SVGAGI. With 7 bases removed from V and 3 bases from J, the gap between germline ends came to 10 bases. The CDR3 runs to 13 residues. A word on this clone: Its specificity is unknown.

This receptor was taken from a woman aged 18-30 years in good health and CMV-seronegative. What was sequenced was PBMCs. The chain couples TRBV6-5 to TRBJ1-3, with D unclear. The DNA of the CDR3 is TGTGCCAGCACCCTTCGAGGTGGAAACACCATATATTTT. Translating it yields CASTLRGGNTIYF.